Detailed here is one TCR beta chain. The antigen remains undetermined. These data belong to a study of cytomegalovirus exposure and HLA in healthy donors. Study conclusions and caveats: Reportedly, fewer N-insertions than the approximately 690-donor mean appeared in an Asian-associated ancestry cluster in a later analysis.

The CDR3 runs to 16 residues. Germline assignment: CDR1 SGHRS and CDR2 YFSETQ. Trimming at V came to 3 bases and at J to 3 bases, leaving 6 bases not matched to a gene. The PCR had 60 Vbeta and 13 Jbeta primers. Using immunoSEQ multiplex PCR, the repertoire was profiled, and TCRdb retains in-frame clones only, with some absent. The sample consists of some 130,000 clones, 85% of them appearing once. The rearrangement uses TRBV5-1 and TRBJ2-1; 10 bases match TRBD2. The sample consisted of PBMCs. The clonotype originates from a woman aged 25 to 39 in good health and CMV-seropositive. CDR3 sequence reads: CASSSDPSGSYNEQFF. The CDR3 bases are TGCGCCAGCAGCTCGGATCCTAGCGGGAGCTACAATGAGCAGTTCTTC.